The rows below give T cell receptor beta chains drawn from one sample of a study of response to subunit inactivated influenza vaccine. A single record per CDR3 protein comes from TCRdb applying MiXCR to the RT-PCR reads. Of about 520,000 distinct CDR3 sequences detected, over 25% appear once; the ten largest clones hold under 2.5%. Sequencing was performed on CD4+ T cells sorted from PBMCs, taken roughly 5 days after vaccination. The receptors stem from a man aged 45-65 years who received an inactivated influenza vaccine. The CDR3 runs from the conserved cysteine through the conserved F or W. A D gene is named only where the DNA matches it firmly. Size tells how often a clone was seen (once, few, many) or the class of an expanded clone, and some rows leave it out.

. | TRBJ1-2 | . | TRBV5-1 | TGCGCCAGCAGCTTTGACAGGCCGTCTAACTATGGCTACACCTTC | CASSFDRPSNYGYTF
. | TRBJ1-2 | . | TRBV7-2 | TGTGCCAGCAGCCCTAAAGGGGGGGCGCTCCACTATGGCTACACCTTC | CASSPKGGALHYGYTF
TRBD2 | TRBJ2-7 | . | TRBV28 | TGTGCCAGCAGTTTAACCCCCGGAGCGGGAGAGAGCGAGCAGTACTTC | CASSLTPGAGESEQYF
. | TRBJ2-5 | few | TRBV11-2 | TGTGCCAGCAGCTTAGGGGGCCAGGTAGAGACCCAGTACTTC | CASSLGGQVETQYF
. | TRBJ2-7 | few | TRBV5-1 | TGCGCCAGCAGCCCCTCGGAGGGGGGCTACGAGCAGTACTTC | CASSPSEGGYEQYF
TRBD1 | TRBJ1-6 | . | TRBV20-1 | TGCAGTGCCAAACCAGGGGGGACAGGGGGTTCACCCCTCCACTTT | CSAKPGGTGGSPLHF
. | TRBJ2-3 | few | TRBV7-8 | TGTGCCAGCAGCTTAGTCAGGGATCCCACAGATACGCAGTATTTT | CASSLVRDPTDTQYF
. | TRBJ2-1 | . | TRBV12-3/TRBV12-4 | TGTGCCAGCAGTTGGGCTTTGAGCTCCTACAATGAGCAGTTCTTC | CASSWALSSYNEQFF
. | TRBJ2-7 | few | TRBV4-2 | TGTGCCAGCAGCCAAGATTGGGCGCCGACCTACGAGCAGTACTTC | CASSQDWAPTYEQYF
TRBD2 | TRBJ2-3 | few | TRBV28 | TGTGCCAGCAGTTTAAGGGGACTAGCGCCTACCACAGATACGCAGTATTTT | CASSLRGLAPTTDTQYF
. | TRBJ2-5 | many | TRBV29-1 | TGCAGCGTTGAAAGGGCGGGTGGAAGATACTTC | CSVERAGGRYF
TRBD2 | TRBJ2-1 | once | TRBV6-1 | TGTGCCAGCACCAAACTAGCGGACAACTTCAATGAGCAGTTCTTC | CASTKLADNFNEQFF
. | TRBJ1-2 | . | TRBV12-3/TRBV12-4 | TGTGCCAGCAGTTTTAGCCGGGGGCTTGGCTACACCTTC | CASSFSRGLGYTF
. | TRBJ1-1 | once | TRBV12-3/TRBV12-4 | TGTGCCATCAGTTCTCGCGGTGAAGCTTTCTTT | CAISSRGEAFF